A single sample gave rise to the 12 T cell receptor beta chains below, sequenced in a study of preoperative IRX-2 immunotherapy in early breast cancer. Generated by immunoSEQ multiplex PCR, the TCRdb table keeps only in-frame clones and is missing some. The sample has about 23,000 clones; 85% to 90% are singletons. Described treatment: preoperative locoregional IRX-2 cytokine immunotherapy. The sequenced sample was tumor tissue, obtained after IRX-2 immunotherapy. All receptors come from a human donor with breast cancer.

The chain is built from TRBV7-9 and TRBJ2-7; D gene uncertain. This CDR3 spans 15 amino acids. Trimming took 5 bases from V and 2 from J, leaving 16 bases between them. Germline V CDR1 and CDR2: SEHNR, FQNEAQ (reference sequence). CDR3 in amino acids: CASSGRKSRAYEQYF. The CDR3 nucleotides are TGTGCCAGCAGCGGTCGGAAGTCGCGCGCCTACGAGCAGTACTTC.

The table lists this clone with a few counts. This chain connects TRBV12-5 to TRBJ2-1; 12 bases map to TRBD1. V lost 7 bases, J lost 3 bases, and 4 bases stayed unmatched. This CDR3 contains 15 residues. Per germline, CDR1 LGHNT and CDR2 FRNRAP. CDR3 nucleotides: TGTGCTAGTGCCGGGACAGGGGGCGTCTACAATGAGCAGTTCTTC. This gives the protein CASAGTGGVYNEQFF. The whole variable domain, filled in from reference TRBV12-5 and TRBJ2-1, reads DARVTQTPRHKVTEMGQEVTMRCQPILGHNTVFWYRQTMMQGLELLAYFRNRAPLDDSGMPKDRFSAEMPDATLATLKIQPSEPRDSAVYFCASAGTGGVYNEQFFGPGTRLTVL.

The chain uses TRBV28 and TRBJ1-5; D is undetermined. CDR1 is MDHEN and CDR2 is SYDVKM in the germline V gene. The V and J ends lost 6 bases and 3 bases respectively, with 9 bases between them. The CDR3 is made up of 13 amino acids. CDR3 DNA: TGTGCCAGCAGCAGAGGGTACAATCAGCCCCAGCATTTT. It yields the protein CASSRGYNQPQHF.

V usage is TRBV27 and J usage is TRBJ2-2; no reliable D call. V lost 7 bases and J lost 2, with 11 bases in between. This CDR3 region has 14 residues. CDR1 MNHEY and CDR2 SMNVEV come from the germline V gene (reference sequence). This chain's CDR3 is CASTRVGNTGELFF. CDR3 sequence (DNA): TGTGCCAGCACCCGGGTTGGAAACACCGGGGAGCTGTTTTTT.

The chain carries TRBV9 and TRBJ2-5, with D possibly being TRBD2 (5 bases). The CDR3 has 15 residues. Germline values: CDR1 SGDLS, CDR2 YYNGEE. Trimming removed 5 bases from V and 5 bases from J, with 19 bases in between. CDR3 coding DNA: TGTGCCAGCAGTCCTAACGTCGGTAGCGTCGAGACCCAGTACTTC. Translating gives CASSPNVGSVETQYF.

The V call is TRBV10-2, the J call TRBJ2-5; possible D gene TRBD2, 6 bases. The J call is uncertain, as TRBJ2-7 better fits the DNA end. Germline V CDR1 and CDR2: WSHSY, SAAADI. The CDR3 length is 16 residues. The CDR3 is CASNPGAFSYPHEQYF. The CDR3 DNA reads TGCGCCAGCAACCCGGGAGCCTTCTCTTACCCCCACGAGCAGTACTTC.

The chain joins TRBV21-1 to TRBJ1-5; the D segment call TRBD1 is taken from the table without a DNA check. TRBV21-1 is termed a pseudogene. This CDR3 region has 14 residues. CDR3 nucleotides: TGTGCCAGCAGCAAATGGCAGAACAATCAGCCCCAGCATTTT. Protein: CASSKWQNNQPQHF.

This rearrangement joins TRBV2 to TRBJ2-1; D unresolved. The V gene lost 7 bases and the J gene lost 5 bases, with 15 bases spanning the gap. The CDR3 loop spans 14 amino acids. Looked up from germline, CDR1 is SNHLY and CDR2 is FYNNEI. In DNA, the CDR3 is TGTGCCAGCACCCAGGATGGGTCGAACAATGAGCAGTTCTTC. Translated, it gives CASTQDGSNNEQFF.

V and J are TRBV5-1 and TRBJ2-7; TRBD2 is a possible D gene (6 bases). Germline V gives CDR1 SGHRS, CDR2 YFSETQ. Trimming took 6 bases from V and 3 from J, leaving 13 bases between them. The CDR3 sequence is 13 residues long. CDR3 region: CASTEPGSYEQYF. In DNA, the CDR3 is TGCGCCAGCACGGAACCCGGGAGCTACGAGCAGTACTTC.

This clone was observed a single time. The chain couples TRBV5-8 to TRBJ2-5; TRBD1 aligns across 10 bases. V was clipped by 6 bases and J by 11 bases; unmatched bases: 22. The CDR3 loop spans 17 amino acids. The germline V gene has CDR1 SGHTS and CDR2 YDEGEE. The CDR3 nucleotides read TGTGCCAGCATCCTAGGAATTGGGACAGGGGTGTCCGAAGAGCAGTACTTC. Protein sequence: CASILGIGTGVSEEQYF.

The chain employs TRBV4-2 and TRBJ1-2; the match to TRBD1 covers 9 bases. The CDR3 extends over 16 amino acids. Germline trimming cut 0 bases from V and 4 bases from J; bases unmatched to any gene: 6. Per germline, CDR1 LGHNA and CDR2 YNFKEQ. This chain's CDR3 is CASSQEGQGKGYGYTF. The CDR3 DNA follows: TGTGCCAGCAGCCAAGAAGGACAGGGGAAGGGCTATGGCTACACCTTC.

The V call is TRBV14, the J call TRBJ1-2; D uncertain. V was cut by 5 bases and J by 1 base, with 11 bases left in between. The CDR3 is 14 amino acids. Germline values: CDR1 SGHDN, CDR2 FVKESK. The chain's CDR3 is CASSGSVNNYGYTF. The DNA for the CDR3 is TGTGCCAGCAGCGGGTCGGTAAATAACTATGGCTACACCTTC.